This T cell receptor (beta chain) was identified in a study of metastatic and nonmetastatic thyroid tumors. Background on the study: Samples came from malignant and benign thyroid patients, and repertoires were compared across blood and tumor or nodule tissue. Study-level points and caveats: Malignant thyroid tumors reportedly had TCR beta diversity that was significantly higher than in benign nodules, in blood and tumor.

Each patient came to thyroid surgery without any prior treatment (of any kind). Comment on this clone: What it binds is unknown.

CDR3 size: 15 residues. CDR1 and CDR2 from the germline V gene are SGHRS and YFSETQ. V was trimmed by 2 bases and J by 0 bases, leaving 11 bases between them. Authors' data handling: Clinicopathological groups of papillary thyroid cancer showed CDR3 differences that were used to build a distant-metastasis classifier. TCRdb re-clonotyped the PCR reads via MiXCR. These V and J calls originate from TCRdb's pipeline instead of the authors' own analysis. The profile shows 20,000 to 25,000 clones, roughly 14% of them singletons. This chain joins TRBV5-1 and TRBJ1-2, with D possibly being TRBD1 (6 bases). This sequence originates from a female donor with papillary thyroid cancer or a benign thyroid nodule (not recorded which). Some clones in this sample may be carry-over from other donors' samples. Sequencing was performed on tumor tissue. The CDR3 spells CASSFVGQPNYGYTF. CDR3 nucleotides: TGCGCCAGCAGCTTTGTCGGACAGCCTAACTATGGCTACACCTTC.